The 16 T cell receptor beta chains listed next were all sequenced from one sample in a study of cytomegalovirus exposure and HLA in healthy donors. 60 Vbeta and 13 Jbeta primers were used in PCR. The assay was immunoSEQ multiplex PCR, and TCRdb's table has in-frame clones only and misses some. The sample has about 180,000 clones; approximately 83% are singletons. Sequencing was done on a sample of PBMCs. Receptors originate from a boy aged 2 to 9 in good health and CMV-seronegative.

This clone was seen once. The chain joins TRBV7-9 to TRBJ1-2; D gene ambiguous. The CDR3 contains 13 residues. Trimming removed 2 bases from V and 4 bases from J, with 8 bases in between. The germline V gene encodes CDR1 SEHNR and CDR2 FQNEAQ (reference sequence). CDR3 region: CASSLIPVYGYTF. DNA for the CDR3: TGTGCCAGCAGCTTAATTCCAGTCTATGGCTACACCTTC.

The V and J genes are TRBV5-5 and TRBJ1-2; D uncertain. The V and J ends lost 1 base and 0 bases respectively, with 7 bases between them. The CDR3 is 14 residues long. Germline V lookup: CDR1 SGHKS, CDR2 YYEKEE (reference sequence). For the CDR3, the DNA is TGTGCCAGCAGCTTGTATGACACTAACTATGGCTACACCTTC. The encoded protein is CASSLYDTNYGYTF. Looking up the rest from reference TRBV5-5 and TRBJ1-2 gives the full variable domain: DAGVTQSPTHLIKTRGQQVTLRCSPISGHKSVSWYQQVLGQGPQFIFQYYEKEERGRGNFPDRFSARQFPNYSSELNVNALLLGDSALYLCASSLYDTNYGYTFGSGTRLTVV.

The chain uses TRBV7-3 and TRBJ2-1; 11 nucleotides match TRBD1. Germline assignment: CDR1 SGHTA and CDR2 FQGTGA. V was pared by 2 bases and J by 7 bases, with 4 bases of the junction left unmatched. This CDR3 contains 15 residues. This CDR3 is CASSLDGTGGNEQFF. In DNA, the CDR3 is TGTGCCAGCAGCTTAGACGGGACAGGGGGTAATGAGCAGTTCTTC.

This CDR3 is CASSDSPGQMAGYTF. The CDR3 coding sequence is TGTGCCAGCAGTGACTCTCCGGGACAGATGGCTGGCTACACCTTC. The rearrangement joins TRBV6-1 to TRBJ1-2, with 7 bases fitting TRBD1. The CDR3 length is 15 residues. V was clipped by 3 bases and J by 7 bases; unmatched bases: 11. Germline V CDR1 and CDR2: MNHNS, SASEGT.

The genes are TRBV4-3 and TRBJ1-6; TRBD1 matches 7 bases. Looked up from germline, CDR1 is LGHNA and CDR2 is YSLEER. The CDR3 contains 13 residues. Trimming cost V 4 bases and J 14 bases; bases outside gene matches: 8. The CDR3: CASSLDRVSTLHF. In nucleotides, the CDR3 is TGCGCCAGCAGCCTAGACAGGGTTTCGACCCTCCACTTT.

The chain combines TRBV6-7 with TRBJ1-2, with 10 positions matching TRBD1. TRBV6-7 is flagged as an ORF with uncertain function. V lost 7 bases and J lost 4; bases outside the gene matches: 12. The CDR3 sequence is 16 residues long. In nucleotides, the CDR3 is TGTGCCAGCAATTTCTCCGGGACAGGGGTTTCCTATGGCTACACCTTC. This gives the protein CASNFSGTGVSYGYTF.

The chain uses TRBV28 and TRBJ1-4, with D unclear. Trimming took off 3 bases at V and 5 bases at J, with 4 bases between the two ends. The V gene's germline CDR1 is MDHEN and CDR2 SYDVKM. There are 12 residues in the CDR3. As DNA, the CDR3 is TGTGCCAGCAGTTTCCTAAATGAAAAACTGTTTTTT. Translated: CASSFLNEKLFF.

J is TRBJ2-7 and V is TRBV4-3; 7 bases are a match to TRBD1. V was clipped by 5 bases and J by 6 bases; unmatched bases: 7. This CDR3 spans 13 amino acids. Germline loops: CDR1 LGHNA, CDR2 YSLEER. The CDR3 is CASSLTGSGEQYF. Here the CDR3 DNA reads TGCGCCAGCAGCTTGACAGGGTCGGGCGAGCAGTACTTC.

The chain carries TRBV7-6 and TRBJ1-1; D not certain. Trimming left V 4 bases short and J 5 bases short, with 8 bases between. Per germline, CDR1 SGHVS and CDR2 FNYEAQ. CDR3 length: 12 residues. CDR3 amino acids: CASSSEGTEAFF. The DNA for the CDR3 is TGTGCCAGCAGCTCAGAGGGAACTGAAGCTTTCTTT.

This clone was recorded once. Germline is not matched at one junction end, which may reflect a read error. The CDR3 here is CAGSETLNQGAGNSLHF. The CDR3 DNA reads TGTGCCGGCAGTGAAACGCTTAACCAGGGGGCTGGGAATAGCCTCCACTTT. The rearrangement links TRBV6-1 to TRBJ1-6, with TRBD1 identical over 8 bases. The CDR3 totals 17 residues. CDR1 is MNHNS and CDR2 is SASEGT in the germline V gene.

The sample holds one count of this clone. The chain couples TRBV30 to TRBJ1-1, with D tentatively TRBD1 (6 bases). V lost 7 bases, J lost 0 bases, and 15 bases lay in between. Germline V CDR1 and CDR2: GTSNPN, SVGIG (reference sequence). This CDR3 is 14 amino acids long. The CDR3 sequence is CASGRGAMNTEAFF. Written as DNA, the CDR3 is TGTGCCTCGGGACGGGGGGCCATGAACACTGAAGCTTTCTTT.

The chain carries TRBV14 and TRBJ1-1; D call uncertain. V gave up 0 bases and J gave up 9 bases, with 20 bases separating them. The CDR3 loop spans 16 amino acids. The V gene's germline CDR1 is SGHDN and CDR2 FVKESK. CDR3 sequence: CASSQDLVLPGRKAFF. Written as DNA, the CDR3 is TGTGCCAGCAGCCAAGATCTGGTGTTACCGGGTAGGAAAGCTTTCTTT.

The chain recombines TRBV28 with TRBJ2-2; 7 positions agree with TRBD1. The CDR3 extends over 14 amino acids. V lost 6 bases and J lost 7; bases outside the gene matches: 8. Germline lookup yields CDR1 MDHEN and CDR2 SYDVKM. The CDR3 reads CASRTKGAVGELFF. The CDR3 DNA sequence: TGTGCCAGCAGGACGAAGGGGGCAGTCGGGGAGCTGTTTTTT.

This clone was seen only once. The V call is TRBV4-1, the J call TRBJ1-3; TRBD1 might be the D (5 bases). V was trimmed by 0 bases and J by 0 bases, leaving 12 bases between them. CDR1 and CDR2 (germline): MGHRA, YSYEKL. This CDR3 comprises 17 residues. In nucleotides, the CDR3 is TGCGCCAGCAGCCAAGAGGACAATAAGAGCTCTGGAAACACCATATATTTT. Amino acid sequence: CASSQEDNKSSGNTIYF.

The V call is TRBV5-4, the J call TRBJ2-3; TRBD2 matches 15 bases. CDR3 length: 20 residues. The V gene's germline CDR1 is SGHNT and CDR2 YYREEE (reference sequence). J gave up 0 bases and V 4 bases, and 12 bases lay outside the gene matches. The chain's CDR3 is CASSLEQGLAGGRSTDTQYF. Here the CDR3 DNA reads TGTGCCAGCAGCCTGGAACAAGGACTAGCGGGGGGGCGGAGCACAGATACGCAGTATTTT.

This chain connects TRBV5-1 to TRBJ2-5; 8 bases fit TRBD1. J lost 4 bases, V lost 5 bases, and 7 bases had no gene match. Germline assignment: CDR1 SGHRS and CDR2 YFSETQ. The CDR3 contains 14 residues. DNA for the CDR3: TGCGCCAGCAGACCCGGGACAGGCTTAGAGACCCAGTACTTC. Protein: CASRPGTGLETQYF.